This TCR beta chain was observed in a study of molecular identifiers for immune sequencing clone quantification. The sample holds many counts of this clonotype. The ends were cut back, 6 bases at V and 6 bases at J, with 10 bases in the middle. The germline CDR1 and CDR2 sequences are MNHEY and SVGAGI. CDR3 size: 12 residues. TCRdb recomputed calls from the PCR reads with MiXCR, one row per CDR3 protein. The data hold approximately 680,000 distinct CDR3 sequences, with 25% observed a single time. Sorting selected naive CD8 T cells with a CD8+CD4-CCR7+CD45RA+ phenotype. The receptor was isolated from a human donor in good health. Some libraries in this study had Jurkat cell RNA spiked in. Sequenced material: naive CD8+ T cells from blood, with Jurkat cell RNA spiked in. The subset was: FACS-sorted CD8+CD4-CCR7+CD45RA+ naive T cells. The V and J genes are TRBV6-5 and TRBJ2-3; a weak D match, TRBD2 (5 bases). The DNA for the CDR3 is TGTGCCAGCAGATCCCCGGGGGATACGCAGTATTTT. It translates to CASRSPGDTQYF.